A single sample is the source of the 27 T cell receptor beta chains below, sequenced in a study of early T cells in non-severe SARS-CoV-2 infection. TCRdb reprocessed the 5' RACE reads via MiXCR and lists one record per CDR3 protein. The table shows 90,000 to 120,000 distinct CDR3 sequences, with 11% occurring only once. Sequencing was done on a sample of whole blood. The receptor source for this set is an adult who was a healthcare worker with PCR-confirmed SARS-CoV-2 infection or an uninfected control (not recorded which).

This clonotype was observed a few times. The rearrangement uses TRBV28 and TRBJ1-2, with a possible D match to TRBD1 (5 bases). This CDR3 comprises 13 residues. With 3 bases removed from V and 7 bases from J, the gap between germline ends came to 12 bases. Germline lookup yields CDR1 MDHEN and CDR2 SYDVKM. CDR3 sequence (DNA): TGTGCCAGCAGTTTCGGGGACGCGGGTGGCTACACCTTC. Encoded protein: CASSFGDAGGYTF.

This clonotype was counted ten times or more. V usage is TRBV18 and J usage is TRBJ2-5; 8 nucleotides align to TRBD2. The CDR3 covers 16 residues. The V and J ends lost 6 bases and 1 base, in that order; junction bases with no gene match: 10. The germline CDR1 and CDR2 sequences are KGHSH and LQKENI. CDR3 nucleotide sequence: TGTGCCAGCTCCCAGACGGTTAGCGGGATCCAAGAGACCCAGTACTTC. This sequence encodes CASSQTVSGIQETQYF.

V is TRBV28 and J is TRBJ2-7, with 8 bases matching TRBD1. In germline, CDR1 is MDHEN, CDR2 SYDVKM. The V and J ends lost 4 bases and 5 bases, in that order; junction bases with no gene match: 7. The CDR3 sequence is 14 residues long. In DNA form, the CDR3 reads TGTGCCAGCAGTTCGTCGGACAGGGTGGACGAGCAGTACTTC. Its protein is CASSSSDRVDEQYF.

This clonotype was seen many times. V usage is TRBV20-1 and J usage is TRBJ2-7; 9 bases are shared with TRBD1. After removal of 6 bases from V and 7 bases from J, the junction contained 13 bases not matched to a gene. Germline-derived CDR1 and CDR2 are DFQATT and SNEGSKA (reference sequence). The CDR3 has 14 residues. The DNA of the CDR3 is TGCAGTGCCAGAATCGTACAGGGGGCGGGAGAGCAGTACTTC. Translation: CSARIVQGAGEQYF.

V and J are TRBV20-1 and TRBJ2-7; D gene uncertain. Trimming stripped 6 bases from V and 0 bases from J, with 18 bases between. This CDR3 region has 15 residues. CDR1 and CDR2 (germline): DFQATT, SNEGSKA (reference sequence). Here the CDR3 DNA reads TGCAGTGCATTACCCCGTCAAGACACCTCCTACGAGCAGTACTTC. Its translation: CSALPRQDTSYEQYF.

V and J are TRBV11-2 and TRBJ2-1, with D tentatively TRBD1 (6 bases). This CDR3 is 14 amino acids long. Germline-derived CDR1 and CDR2 are SGHAT and FQNNGV. The germline V and J ends were trimmed by 3 bases and 5 bases, with 11 bases remaining between them. The CDR3 DNA reads TGTGCCAGCAGCTTCGGCAGGGGACACAATGAGCAGTTCTTC. Translated: CASSFGRGHNEQFF. Full variable domain (missing parts from reference TRBV11-2 and TRBJ2-1): EAGVAQSPRYKIIEKRQSVAFWCNPISGHATLYWYQQILGQGPKLLIQFQNNGVVDDSQLPKDRFSAERLKGVDSTLKIQPAKLEDSAVYLCASSFGRGHNEQFFGPGTRLTVL.

This clonotype was picked up many times. The chain carries TRBV7-6 and TRBJ1-2, with D tentatively TRBD1 (5 bases). Germline V CDR1 and CDR2: SGHVS, FNYEAQ. The CDR3 contains 14 residues. The V end was cut by 5 bases, the J end by 2 bases, with 12 bases between. CDR3 coding DNA: TGTGCCAGCAGCCCAGGGCCGCGAAACTATGGCTACACCTTC. This translates into CASSPGPRNYGYTF.

This clonotype was observed at least ten times. This rearrangement joins TRBV4-1 to TRBJ2-1; D is uncertain. Trimming took off 3 bases at V and 3 bases at J, with 9 bases between the two ends. The CDR3 loop spans 14 amino acids. CDR1 and CDR2 (germline): MGHRA, YSYEKL. The CDR3 sequence is CASSHSGNYNEQFF. The CDR3 DNA sequence: TGCGCCAGCAGCCACAGTGGAAACTACAATGAGCAGTTCTTC.

This clonotype was detected a few times. V usage is TRBV6-2 or TRBV6-3 and J usage is TRBJ1-2; possibly TRBD1 for D (5 bases). V lost 0 bases and J lost 5, with 13 bases in between. The CDR3 extends over 15 amino acids. Looked up from germline, CDR1 is MNHEY and CDR2 is SVGEGT. CDR3 coding DNA: TGTGCCAGCAGTTACTCGCAAGGGGCGCTGTATGGCTACACCTTC. Translation: CASSYSQGALYGYTF.

The V gene is TRBV7-9, the J gene TRBJ1-4, with unresolved D. This CDR3 is built from 15 residues. CDR1 SEHNR and CDR2 FQNEAQ come from the germline V gene (reference sequence). With 4 bases removed from V and 11 bases from J, the gap between germline ends came to 20 bases. DNA of the CDR3: TGTGCCAGCAGCTCAACCGGGAGAGAGAAGGAGAAACTGTTTTTT. Amino acids: CASSSTGREKEKLFF.

This clonotype was counted between two and nine times. This sequence joins TRBV11-2 and TRBJ2-2, with a weak D call TRBD2 (5 bases). Germline-derived CDR1 and CDR2 are SGHAT and FQNNGV. The V end lost 6 bases, the J end lost 1 base, and 15 bases lay between the germline ends. This CDR3 is 16 amino acids long. The CDR3 DNA sequence: TGTGCCAGCAGAGTCGGACTCCATTTGAACACCGGGGAGCTGTTTTTT. Residues: CASRVGLHLNTGELFF.

This clonotype was recorded at least ten times. The chain has TRBV6-2 or TRBV6-3 and TRBJ1-1; no clear D gene. The V gene lost 6 bases and the J gene lost 2 bases, with 10 bases spanning the gap. In germline, CDR1 is MNHEY, CDR2 SVGEGT. CDR3 length: 13 residues. The CDR3 spells CASSPGFNTEAFF. The CDR3 coding sequence is TGTGCCAGCAGCCCCGGATTCAACACTGAAGCTTTCTTT.

This clonotype has a count of ten or more. This sequence joins TRBV24-1 and TRBJ2-1, with 7 bases that match TRBD1. V lost 6 bases and J lost 9; bases outside the gene matches: 7. The CDR3 has 13 residues. The germline V gene has CDR1 KGHDR and CDR2 SFDVKD. The CDR3 DNA is TGTGCCACCAGTACGGGTGGGACAGTTGAGCAGTTCTTC. Its translation: CATSTGGTVEQFF.

This clonotype was observed at least ten times. The chain has TRBV12-3 or TRBV12-4 and TRBJ1-1, with 9 nucleotides matching TRBD1. CDR3 size: 12 residues. With V trimmed by 5 bases and J by 7 bases, 2 bases remained unmatched. CDR3 region: CASSTGQGEAFF. Written as DNA, the CDR3 is TGTGCCAGCAGTACGGGACAGGGTGAAGCTTTCTTT.

This clonotype was recorded many times. CDR3 DNA sequence: TGTGCCAGCAGCACCTTTGGCGGGAGGGAAGTCGAGCAGTACTTC. It codes for CASSTFGGREVEQYF. The gene calls are TRBV11-2 and TRBJ2-7; 9 nucleotides agree with TRBD2. This CDR3 is 15 amino acids long. J lost 6 bases, V lost 5 bases, and 11 bases had no gene match. CDR1 and CDR2 (germline): SGHAT, FQNNGV.

This chain uses TRBV4-1 with TRBJ2-7; D call uncertain. In germline, CDR1 is MGHRA, CDR2 YSYEKL. Trimming stripped 4 bases from V and 2 bases from J, with 6 bases between. The CDR3 runs to 12 residues. Written as DNA, the CDR3 is TGCGCCAGCAGCCCGGACCCCTACGAGCAGTACTTC. Encoded protein: CASSPDPYEQYF.

The table lists this clonotype with many counts. V usage is TRBV5-4 and J usage is TRBJ2-7; unclear D gene. Germline CDR1 and CDR2: SGHNT and YYREEE (reference sequence). The CDR3 is made up of 12 amino acids. Trimming stripped 4 bases from V and 4 bases from J, with 9 bases between. The CDR3 is CASSRTGYEQYF. CDR3 DNA sequence: TGTGCCAGCAGCCGAACGGGTTACGAGCAGTACTTC.

The chain uses TRBV4-3 and TRBJ2-4; either TRBD1 or TRBD2 may supply D (6 bases each). Deletions cut 0 bases from V and 8 bases from J, with 11 bases between. The CDR3 is 14 residues long. Germline values: CDR1 LGHNA, CDR2 YSLEER. The CDR3 coding sequence is TGCGCCAGCAGCCAAGAAGGGGGGCTGGACATTCAGTACTTC. It is translated as CASSQEGGLDIQYF.

This clonotype was detected only a few times. The J gene is TRBJ2-7, the V gene TRBV10-1; 7 bases align to TRBD2. The CDR3 spans 11 residues. CDR1 WNHNN and CDR2 SYGVQD come from the germline V gene (reference sequence). V lost 11 bases and J lost 4; bases outside the gene matches: 5. The CDR3 loop reads CAWGGRYEQYF. In DNA, the CDR3 is TGCGCCTGGGGGGGGAGGTACGAGCAGTACTTC.

The sample holds many counts of this clonotype. The chain has TRBV5-4 and TRBJ2-1, with D perhaps matching TRBD1 (6 bases). The ends were cut back, 4 bases at V and 10 bases at J, with 18 bases in the middle. The CDR3 runs 14 residues. Germline V gene data show CDR1 as SGHNT and CDR2 as YYREEE (reference sequence). The CDR3 region is CASSLLTGSEEQFF. CDR3 DNA: TGTGCCAGCAGCCTACTAACAGGGTCAGAGGAGCAGTTCTTC.

This clonotype occurred many times. The chain employs TRBV7-2 and TRBJ2-3; 7 bases are a match to TRBD2. V lost 4 bases and J lost 2; bases outside the gene matches: 6. The CDR3 has 15 amino acids. Germline loops: CDR1 SGHTA, CDR2 FQGNSA. CDR3 in amino acids: CASSYSGKLTDTQYF. The CDR3 DNA is TGTGCCAGCAGCTACAGCGGGAAACTCACAGATACGCAGTATTTT.

A few counts support this clonotype. This chain uses TRBV3-1 with TRBJ2-7; D gene uncertain. CDR3 length: 14 residues. Looked up from germline, CDR1 is LGHDT and CDR2 is YNNKEL (reference sequence). Between the trimmed V and J ends, which lost 2 bases and 2 bases, there was a span of 10 bases. CDR3 protein: CASSQRDGTYEQYF. CDR3 coding DNA: TGTGCCAGCAGCCAACGAGACGGCACCTACGAGCAGTACTTC.

This clonotype has a count of ten or more. The CDR3 coding sequence is TGTGCCAGCAGTCCCGAGACTGGCCGGAGGGCAGATACGCAGTATTTT. Translated, it gives CASSPETGRRADTQYF. This chain connects TRBV12-3 or TRBV12-4 to TRBJ2-3; tentative D call: TRBD2 (6 bases). CDR3 length: 16 amino acids. With 5 bases removed from V and 4 bases from J, the gap between germline ends came to 19 bases.

The genes are TRBV6-2 or TRBV6-3 and TRBJ2-1; 7 bases are a match to TRBD2. The V gene's germline CDR1 is MNHEY and CDR2 SVGEGT. V dropped 2 bases and J dropped 5; count of bases not matched to a gene: 0. The CDR3 covers 13 residues. CDR3 sequence (DNA): TGTGCCAGCAGTTACGGGAGGGACAATGAGCAGTTCTTC. It encodes CASSYGRDNEQFF.

This clonotype showed up many times. The V gene is TRBV11-2, the J gene TRBJ1-5; D remains ambiguous. The germline V gene encodes CDR1 SGHAT and CDR2 FQNNGV. The CDR3 has 13 amino acids. Trimming took off 2 bases at V and 9 bases at J, with 11 bases between the two ends. CDR3 residues: CASSLTVGGPQHF. The CDR3 DNA reads as TGTGCCAGCAGCTTAACAGTCGGTGGGCCCCAGCATTTT.

At least ten counts were recorded for this clonotype. The gene calls are TRBV20-1 and TRBJ2-1, with D unclear. V was pared by 1 base and J by 1 base, with 8 bases between. Germline V gene sequence: CDR1 DFQATT, CDR2 SNEGSKA (reference sequence). The CDR3 is made up of 14 amino acids. The CDR3 DNA is TGCAGTGCTAGAGGAAAATCGTCCTACAATGAGCAGTTCTTC. Protein: CSARGKSSYNEQFF.

This clonotype was detected a few times. The V call is TRBV6-7, the J call TRBJ2-2; TRBD1 aligns across 7 bases. TRBV6-7 is recorded as an ORF, its role being uncertain. The CDR3 is made up of 17 amino acids. Losses at the gene ends were 9 bases for V and 1 base for J; bases not matched to a gene: 14. Here the CDR3 DNA reads TGTGCCAGTACATACACCCCGGGACAGAAGAACACCGGGGAGCTGTTTTTT. It specifies CASTYTPGQKNTGELFF.